The clone carrying this T cell receptor (beta chain) was counted a few times. This sample was included in a study of read filtering for tumor transcriptome and immune sequencing. As for the study in general: By R-ISS, stages I, II and III held around 8, 15 and 7 patients.

V shed 5 bases, J shed 5 bases, and the junction held 7 bases outside the gene matches. Germline CDR1 SGHTA, CDR2 FQGNSA. The CDR3 has 15 residues. This library used about 400 ng RNA and molecular barcoded adaptors spanning alpha/delta and beta/gamma chains. TCRdb re-analysed the reads in MiXCR, keeping a single row per CDR3 protein. The sample includes over 80,000 distinct CDR3 sequences, more than 9% of them seen just once. V and J are TRBV7-2 and TRBJ2-2; 8 bases are shared with TRBD2. The sequence came from a donor older than 35 with multiple myeloma. The sample was a population of CD138-negative cells sorted from bone marrow. The CDR3 coding sequence is TGTGCCAGCAGCCCAGCGGGAGCGGGTACCGGGGAGCTGTTTTTT. Its protein product is CASSPAGAGTGELFF. The full variable domain, completed using reference TRBV7-2 and TRBJ2-2, is GAGVSQSPSNKVTEKGKDVELRCDPISGHTALYWYRQSLGQGLEFLIYFQGNSAPDKSGLPSDRFSAERTGGSVSTLTIQRTQQEDSAVYLCASSPAGAGTGELFFGEGSRLTVL.